This TCR beta chain is drawn from a study of beta chain features in type 1 diabetes. The study, taken as a whole, reports: In all four CD4+ subsets, TCRB CDR3 length was significantly, moderately reduced in type 1 diabetes. Shorter templates may be favored by PCR, equally so in patients and controls.

This clone was seen only a few times. Antigen unknown. TCRB transcripts that were expressed got sequenced, as all of the isolated RNA had been reverse transcribed. Approximately 3.6 million reads per sample were averaged for naive, central memory and regulatory samples. Sequencing used immunoSEQ multiplex PCR; TCRdb keeps in-frame clones, though not all of them. The sample includes roughly 350,000 clones, 8.5% to 10% seen only once; the top ten take roughly 0.54%. This CDR3 has 17 residues. Germline-derived CDR1 and CDR2 are MDHEN and SYDVKM. V trimming: 0 bases; J trimming: 2 bases; junction bases outside the gene matches: 7. Sorting that relied on CD45RO/CCR7/CD25/CD127/CD95/CD27 yielded CD4+ naive, central memory, regulatory and stem cell-like memory cells. Sorted populations all had greater than 98% purity.

The chain couples TRBV28 to TRBJ2-7; 10 bases are shared with TRBD2. Sequenced: central memory CD4+ T cells from blood. This TCR was recovered from a man aged 25-45 years with type 1 diabetes. CDR3 region: CASSLWASGSSPYEQYF. CDR3 sequence (DNA): TGTGCCAGCAGTTTATGGGCTAGCGGGAGTTCGCCCTACGAGCAGTACTTC.